This T cell receptor beta chain was obtained from a study of T cells in Graves' hyperthyroidism and ophthalmopathy. Study summary: Peripheral blood was obtained at initial diagnosis, preceding any treatment.

This clonotype was found a few times. Its specificity is unknown. Study-level results: Ophthalmopathy was told apart from stable hyperthyroidism by a 13 V-J model. The blood repertoire included most of the expanded thyroid clonotypes above 0.001.

Absence of ophthalmopathy progression within 18 months defined stable Graves' hyperthyroidism. Using RNA transcripts as the source, TCR beta CDR3 regions were amplified. Researchers ran a first-round RT-PCR on the TCR CDR3 using the HTBI primer set. Using its own MiXCR run on the multiplex PCR reads, TCRdb lists one record per CDR3 protein. The table records hundreds of thousands of distinct CDR3 sequences, around 14% of them present only once. The sample comprised blood. This TCR was sampled from a woman under 30 with Graves' hyperthyroidism.

CDR3 nucleotide sequence: TGTGCCAGCAGCACCGGACAGGGATCGGATACGCAGTATTTT. This encodes CASSTGQGSDTQYF. The chain recombines TRBV9 with TRBJ2-3, with 8 bases fitting TRBD1. This CDR3 is 14 amino acids long. The V gene's germline CDR1 is SGDLS and CDR2 YYNGEE. V lost 4 bases and J lost 6; bases outside the gene matches: 7.